This T cell receptor (beta chain) stems from a study of OX40 agonist ivuxolimab in advanced cancers. Study at large: Patients received intravenous ivuxolimab every 2 weeks at 0.01 to 10 mg/kg. Those treated in dose escalation had hepatocellular carcinoma, melanoma, renal cell cancer or head and neck cancer.

For this clone: Its antigen is still unknown.

Using immunoSEQ multiplex PCR, the repertoire was profiled, and TCRdb retains in-frame clones only, with some absent. This table holds fewer than 90,000 clones, 70% to 90% found once. Findings and caveats of the study: The study observed clonal expansion of CD4+ and CD8+ blood T cells by week 6 at 0.1 to 3.0 mg/kg.

Sample: CD4+ or CD8+ T cells sorted from blood, taken in a trial of the OX40 agonist ivuxolimab. This sequence was found in an adult with an advanced solid tumor such as melanoma, head and neck, liver or kidney cancer.

In DNA, the CDR3 is TGTGCCAGCAGTTTATCTAGCGGGGGGTGGGCAGATACGCAGTATTTT. It encodes CASSLSSGGWADTQYF. The genes are TRBV28 and TRBJ2-3, with TRBD2 matching 11 bases. The V gene's germline CDR1 is MDHEN and CDR2 SYDVKM. J lost 4 bases, V lost 1 base, and 4 bases had no gene match. The CDR3 consists of 16 residues.